The rows below give T cell receptor beta chains drawn from one sample of a study of CD8 T cells in Susac syndrome. MiXCR was run by TCRdb on the immunoSEQ multiplex PCR reads, yielding one entry per CDR3 protein. The sample has some 130,000 distinct CDR3 sequences, around 95% seen once; the top ten hold about 0.18%. The specimen was CD8+ T cells from PBMCs. Source of these receptors: a human donor with Susac syndrome. The CDR3 runs from the conserved cysteine through the conserved F or W.

j_gene: TRBJ1-5
v_gene: TRBV28
CDR3aa: CASSIESWPPGRAYSNQPQHF

j_gene: TRBJ1-5
v_gene: TRBV27
CDR3aa: CASSFVWDSNQPQHF

j_gene: TRBJ2-7
v_gene: TRBV12-3/TRBV12-4
CDR3aa: CASSFLSYEQYF

j_gene: TRBJ1-1
v_gene: TRBV28
CDR3aa: CASSFLVDEAFF

j_gene: TRBJ2-7
v_gene: TRBV12-5
CDR3aa: CASGEYEQYF

j_gene: TRBJ2-5
v_gene: TRBV2
CDR3aa: CASPGLGETQYF

j_gene: TRBJ2-7
v_gene: TRBV12-3/TRBV12-4
CDR3aa: CASTWTGGDYEQYF

j_gene: TRBJ1-3
v_gene: TRBV27
CDR3aa: CASSQGISGNTIYF

j_gene: TRBJ2-7
v_gene: TRBV28
CDR3aa: CATTDSYEQYF

j_gene: TRBJ2-7
v_gene: TRBV6-5
CDR3aa: CASSYSPGTETNYEQYF

j_gene: TRBJ2-7
v_gene: TRBV12-3/TRBV12-4
CDR3aa: CASSQPPGTGVGEQYF

j_gene: TRBJ2-1
v_gene: TRBV13
CDR3aa: CASSLEYNSYNEQFF

j_gene: TRBJ2-1
v_gene: TRBV7-3
CDR3aa: CASSFPNSSGRGNEQFF

j_gene: TRBJ2-7
v_gene: TRBV4-1
CDR3aa: CASSQIFRDKHSYEQYF

j_gene: TRBJ1-2
v_gene: TRBV5-1
CDR3aa: CASSPKIEDGYTF

j_gene: TRBJ2-1
v_gene: TRBV5-4
CDR3aa: CASSLAVEQFF

j_gene: TRBJ1-2
v_gene: TRBV12-3/TRBV12-4
CDR3aa: CASSLEQQDGYTF

j_gene: TRBJ2-1
v_gene: TRBV12-3/TRBV12-4
CDR3aa: CASSHGGEQFF

j_gene: TRBJ2-3
v_gene: TRBV12-3/TRBV12-4
CDR3aa: CASSWDGHDDWGGPPDTQYF

j_gene: TRBJ2-7
v_gene: TRBV11-2
CDR3aa: CASSHGISYEQYF

j_gene: TRBJ1-1
v_gene: TRBV12-3/TRBV12-4
CDR3aa: CASSLGPGISTEAFF

j_gene: TRBJ2-1
v_gene: TRBV13
CDR3aa: CASSLGWPNNEQFF

j_gene: TRBJ2-1
v_gene: TRBV7-8
CDR3aa: CASSLISGHLGDEQFF

j_gene: TRBJ2-7
v_gene: TRBV5-6
CDR3aa: CASSDGERYEQYF

j_gene: TRBJ2-3
v_gene: TRBV20-1
CDR3aa: CSAHDQREVYTQYF

j_gene: TRBJ2-3
v_gene: TRBV6-6
CDR3aa: CASSPGAGGATDTQYF

j_gene: TRBJ2-7
v_gene: TRBV30
CDR3aa: CAWKGQPLYEQYF

j_gene: TRBJ1-1
v_gene: TRBV6-1
CDR3aa: CASSPFSIGMNTEAFF

j_gene: TRBJ1-2
v_gene: TRBV20-1
CDR3aa: CSARESTETNYGYTF

j_gene: TRBJ2-7
v_gene: TRBV7-9
CDR3aa: CASSPLSDRTYEQYF

j_gene: TRBJ2-2
v_gene: TRBV4-1
CDR3aa: CASSQSYTGTGELFF

j_gene: TRBJ1-5
v_gene: TRBV28
CDR3aa: CASRSQGGHQPQHF

j_gene: TRBJ2-3
v_gene: TRBV2
CDR3aa: CAGRSGSPTDTQYF

j_gene: TRBJ2-1
v_gene: TRBV10-2
CDR3aa: CASSGGSGSNYEQFF

j_gene: TRBJ2-2
v_gene: TRBV13
CDR3aa: CASSSVAGTSGNTGELFF

j_gene: TRBJ2-3
v_gene: TRBV7-3
CDR3aa: CASSRNSGADTQYF

j_gene: TRBJ2-2
v_gene: TRBV9
CDR3aa: CASSPGTALTGELFF

j_gene: TRBJ2-7
v_gene: TRBV29-1
CDR3aa: CSVARVEVGYEQYF

j_gene: TRBJ2-3
v_gene: TRBV6-1
CDR3aa: CASSEMAGTSTDTQYF

j_gene: TRBJ2-5
v_gene: TRBV12-5
CDR3aa: CASGLVGTDFQETQYF

j_gene: TRBJ1-2
v_gene: TRBV20-1
CDR3aa: CSATGTNYGYTF